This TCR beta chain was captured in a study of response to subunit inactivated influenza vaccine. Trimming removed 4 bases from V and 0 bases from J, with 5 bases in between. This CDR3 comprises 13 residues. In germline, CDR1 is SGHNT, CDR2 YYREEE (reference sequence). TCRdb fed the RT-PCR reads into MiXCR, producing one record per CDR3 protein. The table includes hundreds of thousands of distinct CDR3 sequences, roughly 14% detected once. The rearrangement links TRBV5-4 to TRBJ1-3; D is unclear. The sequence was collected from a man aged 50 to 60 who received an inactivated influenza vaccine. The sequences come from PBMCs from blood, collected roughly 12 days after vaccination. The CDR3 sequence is CASSPASGNTIYF. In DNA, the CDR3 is TGTGCCAGCAGCCCGGCCTCTGGAAACACCATATATTTT.